One and the same sample provided the 29 T cell receptor beta chains below, sequenced in a study of T-cell memory formation after mild COVID-19. MiXCR was run by TCRdb on the 5' RACE reads, yielding one entry per CDR3 protein. The sample lists 55,000 to 70,000 distinct CDR3 sequences; 28% were seen once. The sample consisted of PBMCs or a T cell subset sorted from them (not recorded which). Source of these receptors: a man aged 18 to 30 who had mild COVID-19 (a few samples of this study predate the infection). Cell type and time point are not known.

The CDR3 DNA is TGTGCCAGCAGTCTACAGGGGTTACAAGAGACCCAGTACTTC. The encoded protein is CASSLQGLQETQYF. The chain combines TRBV12-3 or TRBV12-4 with TRBJ2-5, with 7 bases fitting TRBD1. The trim removed 5 bases at V and 2 bases at J, leaving 5 bases unmatched. The CDR3 runs 14 residues.

V gene TRBV9 combines with J gene TRBJ1-1; D gene ambiguous. Germline CDR1 and CDR2: SGDLS and YYNGEE. V gave up 0 bases and J gave up 4 bases, with 19 bases separating them. This CDR3 contains 17 residues. Here the CDR3 DNA reads TGTGCCAGCAGCGTAGAAGTAGGGCCAGCATCATCCACTGAAGCTTTCTTT. This sequence encodes CASSVEVGPASSTEAFF.

The chain carries TRBV9 and TRBJ2-1; TRBD2 matches at 12 bases. The junction had 10 bases not matched to a gene; V was cut back by 3 bases and J by 9 bases. The CDR3 length is 16 residues. Germline assignment: CDR1 SGDLS and CDR2 YYNGEE. CDR3 amino acids: CASSARPSGGAGEQFF. The CDR3 DNA reads as TGTGCCAGCAGCGCCCGGCCTAGCGGGGGGGCAGGTGAGCAGTTCTTC.

The chain uses TRBV9 and TRBJ1-4; D possibly corresponds to TRBD1 (5 bases). CDR1 and CDR2 from the germline V gene are SGDLS and YYNGEE. V lost 5 bases and J lost 0, with 11 bases in between. The CDR3 is made up of 15 amino acids. CDR3 protein: CASSLDSSTNEKLFF. The CDR3 DNA follows: TGTGCCAGCAGTCTTGACAGTTCAACTAATGAAAAACTGTTTTTT.

This clonotype was observed at least ten times. The J gene is TRBJ2-2, the V gene TRBV7-7; tentatively, D is TRBD1 or TRBD2 (6 bases each). In germline, CDR1 is SSHAT, CDR2 FNYEAQ (reference sequence). This CDR3 comprises 13 residues. DNA for the CDR3: TGTGCTAGCGCCCCGGGGGCCACCGGGGAGCTGTTTTTT. Its translation is CASAPGATGELFF. Filled out from reference TRBV7-7 and TRBJ2-2, the complete variable domain reads GAGVSQSPRYKVTKRGQDVTLRCDPISSHATLYWYQQALGQGPEFLTYFNYEAQPDKSGLPSDRFSAERPEGSISTLTIQRTEQRDSAMYRCASAPGATGELFFGEGSRLTVL.

This clonotype has a handful of counts. The chain carries TRBV29-1 and TRBJ2-1; 9 nucleotides line up with TRBD2. Trimming at V came to 0 bases and at J to 8 bases, leaving 8 bases not matched to a gene. Germline CDR1 and CDR2: SQVTM and ANQGSEA. The CDR3 spans 15 residues. This CDR3 is CSVEDFSGGRDEQFF. CDR3 in DNA: TGCAGCGTTGAAGATTTTAGCGGGGGTAGGGATGAGCAGTTCTTC.

This clonotype occurred a few times. The chain has TRBV6-1 and TRBJ1-6; 7 nucleotides match TRBD1. The V gene end was trimmed by 11 bases and the J gene end by 5 bases; junction bases not matched to a gene: 6. Germline assignment: CDR1 MNHNS and CDR2 SASEGT. The CDR3 sequence is 13 residues long. The chain's CDR3 is CAGGQPDNSPLHF. The CDR3 DNA reads TGTGCCGGGGGACAGCCTGATAATTCACCCCTCCACTTT.

The gene calls are TRBV19 and TRBJ2-5; D may be TRBD2 (5 bases). CDR3 length: 15 amino acids. Trimming removed 3 bases from V and 2 bases from J, with 13 bases in between. Germline assignment: CDR1 LNHDA and CDR2 SQIVND (reference sequence). The CDR3 reads CASSISLDWQETQYF. The CDR3, as DNA: TGTGCCAGTAGTATTTCCCTGGACTGGCAAGAGACCCAGTACTTC.

Only a few counts were recorded for this clonotype. This chain uses TRBV5-1 with TRBJ2-5; D not resolved. CDR1 is SGHRS, CDR2 YFSETQ, per germline. V lost 0 bases to trimming and J lost 2 bases, with 14 bases between them. The CDR3 length is 16 residues. The CDR3 is CASSLVQTTIQETQYF. The CDR3 DNA follows: TGCGCCAGCAGCTTGGTACAGACCACGATTCAAGAGACCCAGTACTTC.

This clonotype was recorded only once. Sequence at one end of the junction differs from germline and may be a read error. This rearrangement joins TRBV10-3 to TRBJ1-1; unclear D gene. CDR3 length equals 14 residues. Per the germline V gene, CDR1 is ENHRY and CDR2 is SYGVKD. CDR3 protein: CAISESIQYTEALF. CDR3 nucleotide sequence: TGTGCCATCAGTGAGTCGATTCAGTACACTGAAGCTTTATTT.

V gene TRBV24-1 combines with J gene TRBJ2-2; weak D call: TRBD1 (6 bases). With 2 bases removed from V and 0 bases from J, the gap between germline ends came to 15 bases. Germline CDR1 and CDR2: KGHDR and SFDVKD. This CDR3 contains 18 residues. CDR3: CATSDWGPGTSNTGELFF. In nucleotides, the CDR3 is TGTGCCACCAGTGATTGGGGTCCCGGGACATCGAACACCGGGGAGCTGTTTTTT.

The gene calls are TRBV19 and TRBJ1-1; 8 nucleotides agree with TRBD1. This CDR3 has 13 amino acids. Germline V gives CDR1 LNHDA, CDR2 SQIVND (reference sequence). The junction had 9 bases not matched to a gene; V was cut back by 10 bases and J by 5 bases. CDR3 in DNA: TGTGCCACACAGGGGGGATGGGGGACTGAAGCTTTCTTT. This codes for CATQGGWGTEAFF.

This clonotype was picked up a small number of times. V gene TRBV6-2 or TRBV6-3 combines with J gene TRBJ1-1, with D possibly matching TRBD1 (5 bases). The CDR3 consists of 13 residues. Per germline, CDR1 MNHEY and CDR2 SVGEGT. V gave up 2 bases and J gave up 5 bases, with 9 bases separating them. CDR3 DNA: TGTGCCAGCAGTTACGGAGGGGAGACTGAAGCTTTCTTT. This translates into CASSYGGETEAFF.

The chain is built from TRBV2 and TRBJ1-2; no firm D call. The V end lost 0 bases, the J end lost 4 bases, and 15 bases lay between the germline ends. The germline CDR1 and CDR2 sequences are SNHLY and FYNNEI. This CDR3 comprises 16 residues. For the CDR3, the DNA is TGTGCCAGCAGTGAAGCGCTTACGGTGGCCCCCTATGGCTACACCTTC. The encoded protein is CASSEALTVAPYGYTF.

This chain connects TRBV9 to TRBJ2-2; D might be TRBD1 (6 bases). Germline V gene lookup returns CDR1 SGDLS and CDR2 YYNGEE. The V gene lost 4 bases and the J gene lost 6 bases, with 16 bases spanning the gap. The CDR3 runs to 15 residues. The CDR3 reads CASSPWTDGAGELFF. Here the CDR3 DNA reads TGTGCCAGCAGCCCTTGGACAGACGGCGCCGGGGAGCTGTTTTTT.

This clonotype was picked up a small number of times. In DNA, the CDR3 is TGTGCCAGCTCATGGAGGTCCTCCTACGAGCAGTACTTC. Protein: CASSWRSSYEQYF. This chain links TRBV6-5 with TRBJ2-7; the D gene is possibly TRBD2 (5 bases). The V end was cut by 8 bases, the J end by 0 bases, with 11 bases between. The CDR3 is made up of 13 amino acids. Germline assignment: CDR1 MNHEY and CDR2 SVGAGI.

This clonotype was counted only a few times. V usage is TRBV7-2 and J usage is TRBJ2-3; 8 bases line up with TRBD2. The length of the CDR3 is 17 residues. The junction had 11 bases not matched to a gene; V was cut back by 4 bases and J by 2 bases. CDR1 is SGHTA, CDR2 FQGNSA, per germline. Here the CDR3 reads CASSWPPGGGITDTQYF. The DNA for the CDR3 is TGTGCCAGCAGCTGGCCTCCCGGCGGGGGGATCACAGATACGCAGTATTTT.

This clonotype was found a few times. The junction and the germline gene differ at one end; a read error may be behind it. The CDR3 is CASSQDIGSGTDTQYF. The CDR3 bases are TGCGCCAGCAGCCAAGATATAGGGTCTGGCACAGATACGCAGTATTTT. The rearrangement uses TRBV4-2 and TRBJ2-3; the D is unclear. The germline V gene has CDR1 LGHNA and CDR2 YNFKEQ. This CDR3 has 16 amino acids.

The chain uses TRBV5-4 and TRBJ2-1, with TRBD2 identical over 8 bases. Germline CDR1 and CDR2: SGHNT and YYREEE (reference sequence). J was trimmed by 3 bases and V by 5 bases; bases with no gene match: 4. The CDR3 covers 14 residues. The CDR3 nucleotides are TGTGCCAGCAGATCGGCGGGGGGCTACAATGAGCAGTTCTTC. Translating it yields CASRSAGGYNEQFF.

V is TRBV7-2 and J is TRBJ1-2, with 12 bases identical to TRBD1. With V trimmed by 2 bases and J by 4 bases, 2 bases remained unmatched. From germline, CDR1 is SGHTA and CDR2 FQGNSA. The CDR3 has 15 amino acids. The CDR3 coding sequence is TGTGCCAGCAGCTTATTGGGACAGGGGGCCTATGGCTACACCTTC. Translated, it gives CASSLLGQGAYGYTF.

Written as DNA, the CDR3 is TGCGCCAGCAGCTTGGAGGGACAGGGGTTCGACGAGCAGTACGTC. Its protein product is CASSLEGQGFDEQYV. This sequence joins TRBV5-1 and TRBJ2-7, with 10 bases matching TRBD1. The CDR3 contains 15 residues. CDR1 is SGHRS, CDR2 YFSETQ, per germline. Trimming at V came to 0 bases and at J to 5 bases, leaving 5 bases not matched to a gene.

This chain connects TRBV20-1 to TRBJ2-7, with D possibly called TRBD1 or TRBD2 (5 bases each). V shed 5 bases and J shed 6 bases, with 14 bases lying between them. CDR1 and CDR2 (germline): DFQATT, SNEGSKA (reference sequence). The CDR3 sequence is 12 residues long. CDR3 DNA sequence: TGCAGTGCTGTGCCGGACGGGGCCGAGCAGTACTTC. This encodes CSAVPDGAEQYF.

The chain uses TRBV5-4 and TRBJ2-6; 8 bases are shared with TRBD1. With 4 bases clipped from V and 3 bases from J, the junction kept 3 bases outside the gene matches. The CDR3 loop spans 15 amino acids. Germline CDR1 SGHNT, CDR2 YYREEE (reference sequence). CDR3 in amino acids: CASSATGVGANVLTF. The CDR3 nucleotides are TGTGCCAGCAGCGCGACAGGGGTTGGGGCCAACGTCCTGACTTTC.

The chain uses TRBV15 and TRBJ2-7; a weak D match, TRBD2 (5 bases). Between the trimmed V and J ends, which lost 0 bases and 7 bases, there was a span of 10 bases. Germline V gene sequence: CDR1 LNHNV, CDR2 YYDKDF (reference sequence). The CDR3 contains 13 residues. The CDR3 loop reads CATSRDPSGEQYF. CDR3 bases: TGTGCCACCAGCAGAGATCCTTCGGGGGAGCAGTACTTC.

V gene TRBV5-1 combines with J gene TRBJ2-3; maybe TRBD1 (6 bases). CDR3 length equals 14 residues. Germline assignment: CDR1 SGHRS and CDR2 YFSETQ. Trimming left V 4 bases short and J 2 bases short, with 11 bases between. This chain's CDR3 is CASSPRGHTDTQYF. DNA for the CDR3: TGCGCCAGCAGCCCCCGGGGACACACAGATACGCAGTATTTT.

This clonotype was seen a few times. The V and J genes are TRBV11-2 and TRBJ2-1; 9 bases are a match to TRBD2. CDR1 and CDR2 from the germline V gene are SGHAT and FQNNGV. The CDR3 is made up of 19 amino acids. Germline trimming cut 1 base from V and 2 bases from J; bases unmatched to any gene: 12. DNA for the CDR3: TGTGCCAGCAGCTTAGGGGTCGCTAGCGGGGTTATGGCCTACAATGAGCAGTTCTTC. Residues: CASSLGVASGVMAYNEQFF.

The chain is built from TRBV4-1 and TRBJ2-1; D perhaps matches TRBD2 (6 bases). The CDR3 covers 13 residues. Looked up from germline, CDR1 is MGHRA and CDR2 is YSYEKL. The ends were cut back, 1 base at V and 10 bases at J, with 11 bases in the middle. CDR3: CASSQAPGGEQFF. DNA of the CDR3: TGCGCCAGCAGCCAAGCCCCCGGGGGAGAGCAGTTCTTC.

The rearrangement joins TRBV9 to TRBJ1-2; weak D call: TRBD1 (5 bases). Germline values: CDR1 SGDLS, CDR2 YYNGEE. The CDR3 runs to 15 residues. Trimming pared 0 bases from V and 7 bases from J, leaving 16 bases between. The CDR3 coding sequence is TGTGCCAGCAGCGTAGGAGGCAGGGATGTTCGTGGCTACACCTTC. It encodes CASSVGGRDVRGYTF.

This clonotype was observed a few times. J is TRBJ2-7 and V is TRBV27, with 8 bases identical to TRBD2. Per the germline V gene, CDR1 is MNHEY and CDR2 is SMNVEV (reference sequence). With V trimmed by 7 bases and J by 2 bases, 7 bases remained unmatched. This CDR3 contains 14 residues. CDR3 nucleotides: TGTGCCAGCAAACAGGGACTAGGGGCCTACGAGCAGTACGTC. Residues: CASKQGLGAYEQYV.